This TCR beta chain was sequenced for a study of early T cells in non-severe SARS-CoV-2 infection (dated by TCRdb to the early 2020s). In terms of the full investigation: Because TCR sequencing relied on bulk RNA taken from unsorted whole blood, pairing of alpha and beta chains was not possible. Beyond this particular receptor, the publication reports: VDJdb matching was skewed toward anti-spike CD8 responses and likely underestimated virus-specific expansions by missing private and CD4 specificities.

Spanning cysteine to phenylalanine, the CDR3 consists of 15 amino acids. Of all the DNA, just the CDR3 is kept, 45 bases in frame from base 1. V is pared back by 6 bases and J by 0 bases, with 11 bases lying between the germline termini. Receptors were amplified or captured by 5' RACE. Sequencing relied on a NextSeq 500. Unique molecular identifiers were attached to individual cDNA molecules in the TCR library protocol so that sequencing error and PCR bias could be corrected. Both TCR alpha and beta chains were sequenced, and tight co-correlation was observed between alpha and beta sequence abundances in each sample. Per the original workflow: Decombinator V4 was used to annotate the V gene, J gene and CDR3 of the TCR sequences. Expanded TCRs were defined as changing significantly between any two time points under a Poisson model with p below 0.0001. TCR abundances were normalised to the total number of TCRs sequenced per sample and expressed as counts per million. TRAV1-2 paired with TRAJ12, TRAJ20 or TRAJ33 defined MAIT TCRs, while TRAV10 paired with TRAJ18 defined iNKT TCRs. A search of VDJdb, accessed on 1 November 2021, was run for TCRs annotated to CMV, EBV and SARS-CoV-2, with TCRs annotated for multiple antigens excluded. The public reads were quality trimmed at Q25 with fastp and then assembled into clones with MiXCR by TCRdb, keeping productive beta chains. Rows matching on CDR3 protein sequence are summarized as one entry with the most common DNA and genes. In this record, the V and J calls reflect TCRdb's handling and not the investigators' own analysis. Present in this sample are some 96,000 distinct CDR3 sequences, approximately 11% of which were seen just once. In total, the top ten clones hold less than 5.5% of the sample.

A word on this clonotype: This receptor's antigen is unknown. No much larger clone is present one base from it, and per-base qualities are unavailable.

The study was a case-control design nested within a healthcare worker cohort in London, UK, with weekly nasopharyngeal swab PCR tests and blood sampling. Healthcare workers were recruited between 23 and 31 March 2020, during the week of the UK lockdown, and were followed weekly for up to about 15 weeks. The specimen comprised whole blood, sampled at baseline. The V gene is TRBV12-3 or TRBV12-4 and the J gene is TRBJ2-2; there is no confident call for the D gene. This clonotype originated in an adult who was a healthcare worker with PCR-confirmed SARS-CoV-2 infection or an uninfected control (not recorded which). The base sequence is TGTGCCAGCAGACACTCACCCACGAACACCGGGGAGCTGTTTTTT. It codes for CASRHSPTNTGELFF.